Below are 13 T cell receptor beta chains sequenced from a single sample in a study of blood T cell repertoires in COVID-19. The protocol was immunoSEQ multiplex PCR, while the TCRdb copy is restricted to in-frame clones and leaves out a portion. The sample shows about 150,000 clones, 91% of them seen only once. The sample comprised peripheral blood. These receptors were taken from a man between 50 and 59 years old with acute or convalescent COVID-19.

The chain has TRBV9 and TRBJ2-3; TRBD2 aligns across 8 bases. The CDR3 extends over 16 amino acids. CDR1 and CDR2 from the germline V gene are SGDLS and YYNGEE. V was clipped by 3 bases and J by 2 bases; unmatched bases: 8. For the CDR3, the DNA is TGTGCCAGCAGCGCCCGGAGTAGCGGGATCACAGATACGCAGTATTTT. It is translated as CASSARSSGITDTQYF.

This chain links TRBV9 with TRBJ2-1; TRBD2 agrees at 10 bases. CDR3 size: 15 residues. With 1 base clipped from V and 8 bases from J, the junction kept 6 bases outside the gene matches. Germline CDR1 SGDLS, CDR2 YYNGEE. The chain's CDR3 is CASSVMSSGSDEQFF. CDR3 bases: TGTGCCAGCAGCGTAATGTCTAGCGGGAGTGATGAGCAGTTCTTC.

The DNA of the CDR3 is TGTGCCAGCAGCCAAGTTGTTGGATCCGGGACTGAAGCTTTCTTT. Translating it yields CASSQVVGSGTEAFF. The rearrangement uses TRBV14 and TRBJ1-1; no reliable D call. The germline gives CDR1 SGHDN, CDR2 FVKESK. This CDR3 comprises 15 residues. Trimming shortened V by 1 base and J by 5 bases, and 14 bases separated the two germline ends.

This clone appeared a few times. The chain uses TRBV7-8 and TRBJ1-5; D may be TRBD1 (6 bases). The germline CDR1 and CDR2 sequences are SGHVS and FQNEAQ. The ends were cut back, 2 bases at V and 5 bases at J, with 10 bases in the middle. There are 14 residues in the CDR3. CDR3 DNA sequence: TGTGCCAGCAGCTTAATACAGGGTGATCAGCCCCAGCATTTT. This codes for CASSLIQGDQPQHF.

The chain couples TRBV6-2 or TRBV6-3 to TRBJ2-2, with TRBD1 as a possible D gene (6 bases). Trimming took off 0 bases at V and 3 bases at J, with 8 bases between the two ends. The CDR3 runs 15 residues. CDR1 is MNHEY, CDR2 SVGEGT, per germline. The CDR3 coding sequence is TGTGCCAGCAGTTACTCGAACAGGGACACCGGGGAGCTGTTTTTT. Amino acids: CASSYSNRDTGELFF.

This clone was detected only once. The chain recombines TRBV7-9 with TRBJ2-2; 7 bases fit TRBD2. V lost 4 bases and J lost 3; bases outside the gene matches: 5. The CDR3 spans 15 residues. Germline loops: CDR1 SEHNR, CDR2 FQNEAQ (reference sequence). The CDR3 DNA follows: TGTGCCAGCAGCTATCGGGGAGGGGACACCGGGGAGCTGTTTTTT. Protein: CASSYRGGDTGELFF.

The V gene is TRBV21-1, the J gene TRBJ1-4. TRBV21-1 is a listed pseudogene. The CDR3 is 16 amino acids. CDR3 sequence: CASSKDARATNEKLFF. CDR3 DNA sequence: TGTGCCAGCAGCAAAGACGCGCGTGCAACTAATGAAAAACTGTTTTTT.

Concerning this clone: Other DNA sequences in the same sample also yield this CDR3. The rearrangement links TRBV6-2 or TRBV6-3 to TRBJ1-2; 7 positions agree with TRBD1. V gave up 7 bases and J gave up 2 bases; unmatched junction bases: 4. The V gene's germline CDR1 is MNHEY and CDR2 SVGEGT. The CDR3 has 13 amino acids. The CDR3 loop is CASNPTGNYGYTF. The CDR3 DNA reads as TGTGCCAGCAACCCGACAGGGAACTATGGCTACACCTTC.

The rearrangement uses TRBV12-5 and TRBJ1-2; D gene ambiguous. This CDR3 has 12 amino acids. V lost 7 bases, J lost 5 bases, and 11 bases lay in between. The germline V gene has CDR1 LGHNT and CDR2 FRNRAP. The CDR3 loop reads CASANGLYGYTF. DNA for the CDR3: TGTGCTAGTGCCAACGGTTTGTATGGCTACACCTTC.

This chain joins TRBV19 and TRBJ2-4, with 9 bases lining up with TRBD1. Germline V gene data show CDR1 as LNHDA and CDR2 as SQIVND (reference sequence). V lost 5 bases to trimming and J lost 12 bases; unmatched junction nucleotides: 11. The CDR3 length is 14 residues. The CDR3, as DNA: TGTGCCAGTAGTCTGAACCCGACAGGGGGGGGTCAGTACTTC. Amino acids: CASSLNPTGGGQYF.

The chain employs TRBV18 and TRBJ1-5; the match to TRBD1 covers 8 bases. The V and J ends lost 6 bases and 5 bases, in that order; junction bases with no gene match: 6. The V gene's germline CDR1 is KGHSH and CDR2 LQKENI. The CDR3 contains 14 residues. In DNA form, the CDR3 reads TGTGCCAGCTCGCTTAAGACAGGGGATCAGCCCCAGCATTTT. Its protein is CASSLKTGDQPQHF.

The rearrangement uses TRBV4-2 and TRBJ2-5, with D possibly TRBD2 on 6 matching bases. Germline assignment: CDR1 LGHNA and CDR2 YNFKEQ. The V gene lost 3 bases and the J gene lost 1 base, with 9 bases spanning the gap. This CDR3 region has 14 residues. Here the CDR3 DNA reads TGTGCCAGCAGCCAGGGGACTCGCCAAGAGACCCAGTACTTC. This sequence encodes CASSQGTRQETQYF.

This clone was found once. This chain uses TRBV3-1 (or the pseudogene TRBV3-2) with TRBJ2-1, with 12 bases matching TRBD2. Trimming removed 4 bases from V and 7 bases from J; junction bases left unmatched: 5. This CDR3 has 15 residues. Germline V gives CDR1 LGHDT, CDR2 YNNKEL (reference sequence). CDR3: CASSLLAGGGNEQFF. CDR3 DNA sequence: TGTGCCAGCAGCCTACTAGCGGGGGGAGGGAATGAGCAGTTCTTC.